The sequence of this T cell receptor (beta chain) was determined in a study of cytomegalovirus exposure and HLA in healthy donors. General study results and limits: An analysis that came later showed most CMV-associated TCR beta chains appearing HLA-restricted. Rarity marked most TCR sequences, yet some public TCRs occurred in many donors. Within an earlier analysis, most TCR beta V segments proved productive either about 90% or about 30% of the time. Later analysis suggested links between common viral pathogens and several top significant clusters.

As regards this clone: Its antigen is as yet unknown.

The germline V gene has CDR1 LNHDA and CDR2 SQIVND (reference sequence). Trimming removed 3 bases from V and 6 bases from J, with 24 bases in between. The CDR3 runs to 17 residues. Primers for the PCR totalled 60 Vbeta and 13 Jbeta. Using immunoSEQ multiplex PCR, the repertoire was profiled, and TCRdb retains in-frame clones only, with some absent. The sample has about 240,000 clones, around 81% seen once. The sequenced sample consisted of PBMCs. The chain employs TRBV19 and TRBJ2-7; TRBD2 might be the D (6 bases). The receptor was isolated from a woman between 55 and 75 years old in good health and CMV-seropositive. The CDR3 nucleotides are TGTGCCAGTAGTATGGAGGGGCCCGGGCGGATCCGGGGCGAGCAGTACTTC. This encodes CASSMEGPGRIRGEQYF.